This T cell receptor beta chain originates from a study of T cell repertoires in cytomegalovirus infection. Whole-study context: In the study, CMV epitopes included recently identified HLA-C-restricted and well-studied HLA-B-restricted ones. TCR beta signatures that were public indicated CMV infection and matching HLA type. Study findings and constraints: Predominance within the ex vivo response was attributable to HLA-C-restricted CMV-specific TCR beta clonotypes.

From the reads, TCRdb called clonotypes with MiXCR, one entry per CDR3 protein. Here the sample spans some 920,000 distinct CDR3 sequences, 30% to 40% being singletons. CDR3 length: 12 amino acids. Trimming shortened V by 1 base and J by 5 bases, and 4 bases separated the two germline ends. The V gene's germline CDR1 is MNHNY and CDR2 SVGAGI (reference sequence). This clonotype was found a few times. Its antigen is currently unknown. The V call is TRBV6-6, the J call TRBJ2-3; no reliable D call. The material was cultured CD8+ T cells from PBMCs, obtained from culture after CMV antigen stimulation. The TCR sequence derives from a human donor in good health (CMV status not recorded). Some clones in this sample may be carry-over from other donors' samples. The CDR3 protein is CASSYLKDTQYF. The CDR3 region has the DNA TGTGCCAGCAGTTACTTGAAAGATACGCAGTATTTT.